This T cell receptor (beta chain) is from a study of blood T cell repertoires in COVID-19. Study-wide context: The study drew acute and convalescent COVID-19 samples from the United States, Italy and Spain. PBMCs, B-cell-depleted T cells, or T cells were the source of the cDNA or gDNA that made up the material.

This clone has a single count. The CDR3 loop spans 16 amino acids. CDR1 and CDR2 from the germline V gene are ENHRY and SYGVKD. The V end lost 2 bases, the J end lost 1 base, and 12 bases lay between the germline ends. In the source study's methods: Estimation of nucleated cell counts relied on the amplification of reference gene primers. Profiled with immunoSEQ multiplex PCR; TCRdb holds only in-frame clones, not every one. D and trimming were read from the DNA, whereas the V and J calls and clone size are those reported in that table. In the table there are tens of thousands of clones, approximately 85% of which are singletons.

Sequencing was performed on peripheral blood. The origin of this receptor is a human donor in a cohort sampled during active COVID-19. This chain connects TRBV10-3 to TRBJ2-1, with D maybe TRBD1 (6 bases). CDR3 region: CAISEPLGASYNEQFF. The CDR3 nucleotides read TGTGCCATCAGTGAGCCTCTGGGGGCTTCCTACAATGAGCAGTTCTTC.